A single sample gave rise to the 32 T cell receptor beta chains below, sequenced in a study of CD8 T cells in Susac syndrome (dated by TCRdb to between 2017 and 2020). The library came from the immunoSEQ multiplex PCR assay. RNA was extracted using the RNeasy kit, and roughly 0.45 to 1 microgram was reverse transcribed with random hexamers. TCRdb took the public reads, trimmed them with fastp at Q25, ran MiXCR for clone calling and kept in-frame beta chains. Entries that share a CDR3 protein sequence are merged under the most common genes and DNA. This sample comprises 120,000 to 150,000 distinct CDR3 sequences, approximately 96% of them detected only once. The biggest ten clones account for around 0.08% of the sample. Sequencing used CD4+ T cells from PBMCs. These receptors all come from a human donor with Susac syndrome.

V and J are TRBV20-1 and TRBJ1-1; D is uncertain. The germline gives CDR1 DFQATT, CDR2 SNEGSKA (reference sequence). The length of the CDR3 is 13 residues. V was shortened by 6 bases and J by 2 bases, with 13 bases between the two germline ends. The CDR3 protein is CSAGLRVNTEAFF. The CDR3 nucleotides read TGCAGTGCCGGACTCCGGGTTAACACTGAAGCTTTCTTT.

The rearrangement links TRBV6-6 to TRBJ2-6; TRBD1 might be the D (5 bases). Trimming removed 4 bases from V and 2 bases from J, with 6 bases in between. The CDR3 covers 14 residues. Germline V lookup: CDR1 MNHNY, CDR2 SVGAGI (reference sequence). This chain's CDR3 is CASSSGTGANVLTF. CDR3 DNA sequence: TGTGCCAGCAGTTCAGGGACTGGGGCCAACGTCCTGACTTTC.

V usage is TRBV6-5 and J usage is TRBJ2-4, with 14 bases that match TRBD2. Trimming took 4 bases from V and 9 from J; bases not matched to a gene: 11. The CDR3 spans 17 residues. The V gene's germline CDR1 is MNHEY and CDR2 SVGAGI. CDR3 coding DNA: TGTGCCAGCAGTTCTCCGGGACTAGCGGGAGTAGTATCCATTCAGTACTTC. It yields the protein CASSSPGLAGVVSIQYF.

The chain has TRBV28 and TRBJ2-5, with 9 bases fitting TRBD1. There are 17 residues in the CDR3. The V segment lost 5 bases and the J segment 5 bases; nucleotides outside the gene matches: 15. Germline values: CDR1 MDHEN, CDR2 SYDVKM. The CDR3 DNA reads as TGTGCCAGCAGTCCCCAGGGGCTACAGGGGGCTGGGGAGACCCAGTACTTC. This codes for CASSPQGLQGAGETQYF.

V usage is TRBV24-1 and J usage is TRBJ1-1; a weak D match, TRBD1 (6 bases). CDR3 length equals 14 residues. Between the trimmed V and J ends, which lost 12 bases and 2 bases, there was a span of 18 bases. CDR1 and CDR2 (germline): KGHDR, SFDVKD. The CDR3 region is CAAGGGPGNTEAFF. CDR3 sequence (DNA): TGTGCCGCAGGAGGGGGGCCCGGCAACACTGAAGCTTTCTTT.

In DNA, the CDR3 is TGTGCCAGCAGGGCGGGAGTAATTACCGGGGAGCTGTTTTTT. It specifies CASRAGVITGELFF. This chain joins TRBV25-1 and TRBJ2-2; 7 nucleotides align to TRBD2. CDR3 length equals 14 residues. Unmatched junction bases numbered 6, after V lost 6 bases and J lost 5 bases. Germline V gene data show CDR1 as MGHDK and CDR2 as SYGVNS.

The genes are TRBV20-1 and TRBJ2-7, with D tentatively TRBD2 (7 bases). The CDR3 length is 13 residues. Germline V lookup: CDR1 DFQATT, CDR2 SNEGSKA (reference sequence). V was shortened by 6 bases and J by 4 bases, with 16 bases between the two germline ends. For the CDR3, the DNA is TGCAGTGCCCGGGGGGTCAGGGGATACGAGCAGTACTTC. This sequence encodes CSARGVRGYEQYF.

The V and J genes are TRBV20-1 and TRBJ2-1; the D is unclear. The CDR3 runs 13 residues. Germline-derived CDR1 and CDR2 are DFQATT and SNEGSKA (reference sequence). Trimming removed 6 bases from V and 0 bases from J, with 9 bases in between. The CDR3, as DNA: TGCAGTGCCCCGAGGCACTCCTACAATGAGCAGTTCTTC. It translates to CSAPRHSYNEQFF.

The chain recombines TRBV5-4 with TRBJ2-7; 11 bases agree with TRBD2. Trimming removed 1 base from V and 0 bases from J; junction bases left unmatched: 9. CDR3 length equals 18 residues. Per the germline V gene, CDR1 is SGHNT and CDR2 is YYREEE (reference sequence). The CDR3 DNA reads TGTGCCAGCAGCTTGCTTCTAGCGGGAGGCCGGAGCTCCTACGAGCAGTACTTC. It yields the protein CASSLLLAGGRSSYEQYF.

The chain has TRBV4-1 and TRBJ2-6; D perhaps matches TRBD1 (5 bases). Germline CDR1 and CDR2: MGHRA and YSYEKL. This CDR3 has 19 residues. The ends were cut back, 1 base at V and 0 bases at J, with 16 bases in the middle. The DNA for the CDR3 is TGCGCCAGCAGCCAAGTGGGGCTGCAGGATCGCTCTGGGGCCAACGTCCTGACTTTC. It codes for CASSQVGLQDRSGANVLTF.

The table lists this clonotype with a count of one. This sequence joins TRBV7-9 and TRBJ2-1; D gene uncertain. This CDR3 region has 14 residues. CDR1 is SEHNR, CDR2 FQNEAQ, per germline (reference sequence). V was clipped by 7 bases and J by 8 bases, with 18 bases between them. The CDR3 DNA follows: TGTGCCAGCACTTTGCTAAGGCCATCCGATGAGCAGTTCTTC. This sequence encodes CASTLLRPSDEQFF.

CDR3 DNA sequence: TGTGCCAGCAGCCAGAGACAGCTGAACACTGAAGCTTTCTTT. As protein: CASSQRQLNTEAFF. The chain combines TRBV4-2 with TRBJ1-1, with D possibly being TRBD1 (5 bases). The CDR3 is made up of 14 amino acids. V was clipped by 3 bases and J by 0 bases, with 8 bases between them. Germline V CDR1 and CDR2: LGHNA, YNFKEQ.

The rearrangement links TRBV18 to TRBJ2-4; 10 bases fit TRBD2. CDR1 and CDR2 from the germline V gene are KGHSH and LQKENI. The CDR3 sequence is 17 residues long. J gave up 2 bases and V 6 bases, and 10 bases lay outside the gene matches. The CDR3 loop reads CASSPRTSGEPKNIQYF. The CDR3 DNA reads TGTGCCAGCTCGCCTCGGACTAGCGGAGAACCCAAAAACATTCAGTACTTC. Combining the CDR3 with reference TRBV18 and TRBJ2-4 gives the whole variable domain NAGVMQNPRHLVRRRGQEARLRCSPMKGHSHVYWYRQLPEEGLKFMVYLQKENIIDESGMPKERFSAEFPKEGPSILRIQQVVRGDSAAYFCASSPRTSGEPKNIQYFGAGTRLSVL.

The chain employs TRBV29-1 and TRBJ1-1, with D tentatively TRBD1 (6 bases). CDR3 size: 13 residues. From germline, CDR1 is SQVTM and CDR2 ANQGSEA. Trimming left V 5 bases short and J 3 bases short, with 13 bases between. CDR3 in amino acids: CSVNGQYHTEAFF. The CDR3 DNA reads as TGCAGCGTTAATGGACAGTACCACACTGAAGCTTTCTTT.

The chain uses TRBV6-5 and TRBJ1-1; 7 bases line up with TRBD1. CDR1 and CDR2 (germline): MNHEY, SVGAGI. The V and J ends lost 1 base and 5 bases, in that order; junction bases with no gene match: 7. This CDR3 is 15 amino acids long. The DNA for the CDR3 is TGTGCCAGCAGTTACTGGCAGGGGGGTAAGACTGAAGCTTTCTTT. Its translation: CASSYWQGGKTEAFF.

The rearrangement uses TRBV7-8 and TRBJ2-1, with D perhaps being TRBD1 or TRBD2 (5 bases each). V lost 3 bases to trimming and J lost 5 bases, with 17 bases between them. Germline-derived CDR1 and CDR2 are SGHVS and FQNEAQ. The CDR3 has 16 amino acids. CDR3 loop: CASSFDRLPQHNEQFF. The CDR3 bases are TGTGCCAGCAGCTTTGACAGACTACCACAGCACAATGAGCAGTTCTTC.

The gene calls are TRBV14 and TRBJ2-4; D is undetermined. CDR3 length equals 12 residues. V lost 1 base and J 10 bases, leaving 8 bases between the germline ends. The germline CDR1 and CDR2 sequences are SGHDN and FVKESK. The CDR3 DNA is TGTGCCAGCAGCCAAGTAGAGGAGATTCAGTACTTC. This gives the protein CASSQVEEIQYF. The full variable domain, in which reference TRBV14 and TRBJ2-4 provide the parts outside the CDR3, is EAGVTQFPSHSVIEKGQTVTLRCDPISGHDNLYWYRRVMGKEIKFLLHFVKESKQDESGMPNNRFLAERTGGTYSTLKVQPAELEDSGVYFCASSQVEEIQYFGAGTRLSVL.

This chain uses TRBV9 with TRBJ1-1, with D perhaps matching TRBD1 (5 bases). Germline CDR1 and CDR2: SGDLS and YYNGEE. CDR3 length equals 14 residues. V was shortened by 1 base and J by 4 bases, with 11 bases between the two germline ends. This CDR3 reads CASSVSLGGTEAFF. The CDR3 nucleotides are TGTGCCAGCAGCGTAAGCCTGGGGGGCACTGAAGCTTTCTTT.

This chain links TRBV5-1 with TRBJ2-1; no clear D gene. The CDR3 extends over 15 amino acids. CDR1 SGHRS and CDR2 YFSETQ come from the germline V gene. V was clipped by 2 bases and J by 3 bases, with 12 bases between them. CDR3 loop: CASSLGGPGYNEQFF. The CDR3 DNA follows: TGCGCCAGCAGCTTAGGTGGGCCGGGCTACAATGAGCAGTTCTTC.

The chain is built from TRBV3-1 and TRBJ2-5; no firm D call. CDR1 and CDR2 from the germline V gene are LGHDT and YNNKEL (reference sequence). The CDR3 totals 13 residues. The germline V and J ends were trimmed by 1 base and 5 bases, with 8 bases remaining between them. The CDR3 loop is CASSQASHETQYF. The CDR3 coding sequence is TGTGCCAGCAGCCAAGCTTCCCACGAGACCCAGTACTTC.

The V and J genes are TRBV5-1 and TRBJ2-2; D may be TRBD2 (5 bases). This CDR3 has 15 amino acids. Trimming took off 6 bases at V and 5 bases at J, with 17 bases between the two ends. The germline V gene has CDR1 SGHRS and CDR2 YFSETQ. CDR3 in amino acids: CASTLRAEGTGELFF. The CDR3 DNA reads as TGCGCCAGCACCCTCCGGGCTGAGGGAACCGGGGAGCTGTTTTTT.

The chain is built from TRBV5-1 and TRBJ1-1, with TRBD1 matching over 8 bases. This CDR3 contains 15 residues. Looked up from germline, CDR1 is SGHRS and CDR2 is YFSETQ. J gave up 4 bases and V 4 bases, and 9 bases lay outside the gene matches. CDR3 sequence reads: CASSPGTGGFTEAFF. The CDR3 nucleotides are TGCGCCAGCAGCCCCGGGACAGGAGGATTCACTGAAGCTTTCTTT. Drawing the rest from reference TRBV5-1 and TRBJ1-1, the complete variable domain is KAGVTQTPRYLIKTRGQQVTLSCSPISGHRSVSWYQQTPGQGLQFLFEYFSETQRNKGNFPGRFSGRQFSNSRSEMNVSTLELGDSALYLCASSPGTGGFTEAFFGQGTRLTVV.

This chain connects TRBV19 to TRBJ1-2; D is undetermined. CDR3 length: 13 amino acids. Germline CDR1 reads LNHDA; CDR2 reads SQIVND (reference sequence). Deletions cut 1 base from V and 5 bases from J, with 8 bases between. DNA for the CDR3: TGTGCCAGTAGTATAGCCGGGCGGTATGGCTACACCTTC. Translation gives CASSIAGRYGYTF.

J is TRBJ1-2 and V is TRBV20-1; D is perhaps TRBD1 (6 bases). Germline CDR1 and CDR2: DFQATT and SNEGSKA (reference sequence). The CDR3 is 12 residues long. Trimming shortened V by 5 bases and J by 8 bases, and 15 bases separated the two germline ends. The CDR3 here is CSAHTGLGGYTF. The CDR3 bases are TGCAGTGCTCATACAGGGTTGGGAGGCTACACCTTC.

The rearrangement links TRBV20-1 to TRBJ2-5, with TRBD2 matching over 9 bases. The CDR3 contains 13 residues. V gave up 5 bases and J gave up 4 bases; unmatched junction bases: 5. Germline values: CDR1 DFQATT, CDR2 SNEGSKA (reference sequence). Here the CDR3 DNA reads TGCAGTGCTTGGCGGGAGGGTAGAGAGACCCAGTACTTC. Translated: CSAWREGRETQYF.

Only one count was recorded for this clonotype. The rearrangement uses TRBV1 and TRBJ2-7; the table gives TRBD2 as D, unverified against the DNA. TRBV1 is designated a pseudogene. This CDR3 spans 13 amino acids. The CDR3 DNA is TGCACCAGCAGCGGTCTAGCGGGAGTCGAGCAGTACTTC. It yields the protein CTSSGLAGVEQYF.

The chain employs TRBV15 and TRBJ1-5, with D unresolved. CDR3 length: 13 amino acids. CDR1 is LNHNV and CDR2 is YYDKDF in the germline V gene (reference sequence). Trimming pared 2 bases from V and 6 bases from J, leaving 8 bases between. CDR3: CATSRTNFQPQHF. The CDR3 nucleotides read TGTGCCACCAGCAGAACCAACTTTCAGCCCCAGCATTTT. Using reference TRBV15 and TRBJ1-5 for the parts outside the CDR3, the full variable domain is DAMVIQNPRYQVTQFGKPVTLSCSQTLNHNVMYWYQQKSSQAPKLLFHYYDKDFNNEADTPDNFQSRRPNTSFCFLDIRSPGLGDTAMYLCATSRTNFQPQHFGDGTRLSIL.

The V gene is TRBV5-5, the J gene TRBJ2-1, with 10 nucleotides matching TRBD2. V trimming: 5 bases; J trimming: 1 base; junction bases outside the gene matches: 6. Germline CDR1 is SGHKS and CDR2 is YYEKEE (reference sequence). This CDR3 contains 16 residues. CDR3: CASREGLAASYNEQFF. In DNA, the CDR3 is TGTGCCAGCAGGGAAGGACTAGCGGCTTCCTACAATGAGCAGTTCTTC.

The gene calls are TRBV20-1 and TRBJ1-6, with 8 bases lining up with TRBD1. Germline V lookup: CDR1 DFQATT, CDR2 SNEGSKA (reference sequence). The CDR3 extends over 15 amino acids. V was clipped by 0 bases and J by 7 bases; unmatched bases: 5. The CDR3 region has the DNA TGCAGTGCTAGAGATCCCGGACAGGGAAATTCACCCCTCCACTTT. Protein sequence: CSARDPGQGNSPLHF.

The chain links TRBV9 to TRBJ2-3; D possibly corresponds to TRBD1 (6 bases). The CDR3 has 13 amino acids. V was pared by 1 base and J by 5 bases, with 8 bases between. Germline loops: CDR1 SGDLS, CDR2 YYNGEE. CDR3 sequence reads: CASSVRGIDTQYF. The CDR3 nucleotides are TGTGCCAGCAGCGTAAGGGGGATAGATACGCAGTATTTT.

The rearrangement joins TRBV15 to TRBJ2-7; a possible D gene is TRBD1 (5 bases). With 3 bases removed from V and 2 bases from J, the gap between germline ends came to 11 bases. The length of the CDR3 is 14 residues. Germline lookup yields CDR1 LNHNV and CDR2 YYDKDF (reference sequence). CDR3: CATSRSDSAYEQYF. The CDR3 bases are TGTGCCACCAGCAGGTCAGACAGCGCCTACGAGCAGTACTTC. The full variable domain, with the rest looked up from reference TRBV15 and TRBJ2-7, is DAMVIQNPRYQVTQFGKPVTLSCSQTLNHNVMYWYQQKSSQAPKLLFHYYDKDFNNEADTPDNFQSRRPNTSFCFLDIRSPGLGDTAMYLCATSRSDSAYEQYFGPGTRLTVT.

The rearrangement joins TRBV4-1 to TRBJ1-1; TRBD1 matches 9 bases. The CDR3 sequence is 15 residues long. The V gene end was trimmed by 3 bases and the J gene end by 0 bases; junction bases not matched to a gene: 2. Germline values: CDR1 MGHRA, CDR2 YSYEKL. The CDR3 here is CASSHTGGVNTEAFF. The CDR3, as DNA: TGCGCCAGCAGCCATACAGGGGGCGTGAACACTGAAGCTTTCTTT.